The sequence of this T cell receptor (beta chain) was determined in a study of neoadjuvant nivolumab and ipilimumab in lung cancer. The protocol was immunoSEQ multiplex PCR, while the TCRdb copy is restricted to in-frame clones and leaves out a portion. The sample has about 38,000 clones, 89% seen once. Trimming pared 5 bases from V and 3 bases from J, leaving 10 bases between. Germline loops: CDR1 LNHDA, CDR2 SQIVND (reference sequence). The CDR3 runs to 13 residues. Whole-study findings and limits: Only two of four nivolumab-treated tumors gained richness and clonality by surgery.

With respect to this clone: Its antigen is not identified.

The sequence derives from an adult with non-small cell lung cancer. The starting material was peripheral blood, obtained before neoadjuvant nivolumab, alone or with ipilimumab. The rearrangement uses TRBV19 and TRBJ1-2; possible D gene TRBD1, 5 bases. The CDR3 here is CASSRDGDYGYTF. In DNA form, the CDR3 reads TGTGCCAGTAGTCGGGACGGAGACTATGGCTACACCTTC. The entire variable domain, with the rest obtained from reference TRBV19 and TRBJ1-2, is as follows: DGGITQSPKYLFRKEGQNVTLSCEQNLNHDAMYWYRQDPGQGLRLIYYSQIVNDFQKGDIAEGYSVSREKKESFPLTVTSAQKNPTAFYLCASSRDGDYGYTFGSGTRLTVV.